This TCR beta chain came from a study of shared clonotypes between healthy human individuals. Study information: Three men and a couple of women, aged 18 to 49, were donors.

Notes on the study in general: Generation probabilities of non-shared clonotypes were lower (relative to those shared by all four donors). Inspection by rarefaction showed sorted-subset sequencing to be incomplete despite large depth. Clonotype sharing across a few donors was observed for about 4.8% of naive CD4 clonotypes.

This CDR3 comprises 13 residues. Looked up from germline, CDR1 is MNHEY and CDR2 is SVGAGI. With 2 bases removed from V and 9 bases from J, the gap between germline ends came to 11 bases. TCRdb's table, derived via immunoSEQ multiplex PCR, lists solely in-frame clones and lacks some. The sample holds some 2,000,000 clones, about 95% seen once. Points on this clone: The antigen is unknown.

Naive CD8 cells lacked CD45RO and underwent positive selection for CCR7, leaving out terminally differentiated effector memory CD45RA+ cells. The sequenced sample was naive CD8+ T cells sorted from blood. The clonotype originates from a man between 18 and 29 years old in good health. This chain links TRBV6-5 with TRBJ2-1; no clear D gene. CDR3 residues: CASSYDAESEQFF. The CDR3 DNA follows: TGTGCCAGCAGTTACGACGCGGAGAGTGAGCAGTTCTTC.